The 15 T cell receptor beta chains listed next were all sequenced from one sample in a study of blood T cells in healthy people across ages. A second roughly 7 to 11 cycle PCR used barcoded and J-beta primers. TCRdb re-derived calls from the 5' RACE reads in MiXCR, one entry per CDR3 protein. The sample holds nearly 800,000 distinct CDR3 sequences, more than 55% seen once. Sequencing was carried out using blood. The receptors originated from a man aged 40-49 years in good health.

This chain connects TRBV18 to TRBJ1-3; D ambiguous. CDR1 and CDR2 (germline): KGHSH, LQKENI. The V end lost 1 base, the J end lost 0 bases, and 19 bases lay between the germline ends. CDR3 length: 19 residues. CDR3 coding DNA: TGTGCCAGCTCACCACAAGTCTACGGATTTGCCCTCTCTGGAAACACCATATATTTT. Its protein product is CASSPQVYGFALSGNTIYF.

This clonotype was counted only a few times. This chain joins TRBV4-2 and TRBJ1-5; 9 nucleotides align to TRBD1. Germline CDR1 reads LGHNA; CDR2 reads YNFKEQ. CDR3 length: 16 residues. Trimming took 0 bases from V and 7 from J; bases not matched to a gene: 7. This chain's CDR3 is CASSQDRGQGRQPQHF. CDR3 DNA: TGTGCCAGCAGCCAAGATAGGGGACAGGGAAGACAGCCCCAGCATTTT.

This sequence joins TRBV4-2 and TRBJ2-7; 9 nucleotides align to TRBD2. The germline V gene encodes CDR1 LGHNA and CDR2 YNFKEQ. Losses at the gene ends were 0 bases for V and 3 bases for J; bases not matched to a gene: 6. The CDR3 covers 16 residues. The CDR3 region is CASSQDWASGNYEQYF. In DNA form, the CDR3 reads TGTGCCAGCAGCCAAGATTGGGCTAGCGGGAACTACGAGCAGTACTTC.

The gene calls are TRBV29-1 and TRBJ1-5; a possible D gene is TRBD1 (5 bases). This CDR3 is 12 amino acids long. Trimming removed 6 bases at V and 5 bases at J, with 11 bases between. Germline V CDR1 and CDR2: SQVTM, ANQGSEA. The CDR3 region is CSVGGVDQPQHF. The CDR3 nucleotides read TGCAGCGTGGGAGGGGTGGATCAGCCCCAGCATTTT.

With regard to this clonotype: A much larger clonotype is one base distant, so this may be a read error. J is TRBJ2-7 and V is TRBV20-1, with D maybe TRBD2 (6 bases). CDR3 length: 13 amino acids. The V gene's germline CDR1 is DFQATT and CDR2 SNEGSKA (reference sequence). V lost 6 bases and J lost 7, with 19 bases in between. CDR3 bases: TGCAGTGCAAACGCCATCAGGGCGGGGGAGCAGTACTTC. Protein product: CSANAIRAGEQYF.

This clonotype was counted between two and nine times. CDR3 in amino acids: CSARTGGQYEQYF. CDR3 nucleotides: TGCAGCGCCCGGACAGGGGGCCAGTACGAGCAGTACTTC. The chain carries TRBV29-1 and TRBJ2-7; 11 bases agree with TRBD1. Germline CDR1 reads SQVTM; CDR2 reads ANQGSEA. V dropped 7 bases and J dropped 4; count of bases not matched to a gene: 6. This CDR3 is built from 13 residues.

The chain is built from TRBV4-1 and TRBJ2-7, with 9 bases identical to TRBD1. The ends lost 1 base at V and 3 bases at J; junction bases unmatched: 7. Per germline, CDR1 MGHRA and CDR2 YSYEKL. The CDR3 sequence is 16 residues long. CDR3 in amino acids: CASSQGGTGGNYEQYF. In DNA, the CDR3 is TGCGCCAGCAGCCAAGGGGGCACAGGGGGCAACTACGAGCAGTACTTC.

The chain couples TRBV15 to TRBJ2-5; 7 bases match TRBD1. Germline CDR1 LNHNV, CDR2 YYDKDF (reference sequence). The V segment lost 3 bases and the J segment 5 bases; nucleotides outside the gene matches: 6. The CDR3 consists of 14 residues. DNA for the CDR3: TGTGCCACCAGCAGCACAGGGGCAGGGGAGACCCAGTACTTC. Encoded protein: CATSSTGAGETQYF.

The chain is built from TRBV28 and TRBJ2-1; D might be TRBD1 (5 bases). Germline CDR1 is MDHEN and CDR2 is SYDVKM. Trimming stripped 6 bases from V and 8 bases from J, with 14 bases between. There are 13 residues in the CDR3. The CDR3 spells CASSEPGLHEQFF. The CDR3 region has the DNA TGTGCCAGCAGCGAACCAGGGTTGCATGAGCAGTTCTTC.

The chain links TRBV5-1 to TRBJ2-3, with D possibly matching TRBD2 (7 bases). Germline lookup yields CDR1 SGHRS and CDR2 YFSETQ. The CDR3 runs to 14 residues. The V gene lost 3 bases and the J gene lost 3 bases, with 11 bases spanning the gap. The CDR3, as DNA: TGCGCCAGCAGCTGGGGGGGGCTAACAGATACGCAGTATTTT. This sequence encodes CASSWGGLTDTQYF.

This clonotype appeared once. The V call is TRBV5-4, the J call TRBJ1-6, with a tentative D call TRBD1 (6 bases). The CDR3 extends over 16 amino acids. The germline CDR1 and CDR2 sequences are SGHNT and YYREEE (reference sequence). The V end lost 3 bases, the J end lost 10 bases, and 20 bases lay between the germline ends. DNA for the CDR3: TGTGCCAGCAGCTCTGCCAATTCGGGGGCCCGGTCACCCCTCCACTTT. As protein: CASSSANSGARSPLHF.

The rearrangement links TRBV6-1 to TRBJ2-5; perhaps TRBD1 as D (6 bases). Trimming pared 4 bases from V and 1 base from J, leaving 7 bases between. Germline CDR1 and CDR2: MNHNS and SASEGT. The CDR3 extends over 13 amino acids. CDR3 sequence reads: CASSGQAQETQYF. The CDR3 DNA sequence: TGTGCCAGCAGTGGACAGGCCCAAGAGACCCAGTACTTC.

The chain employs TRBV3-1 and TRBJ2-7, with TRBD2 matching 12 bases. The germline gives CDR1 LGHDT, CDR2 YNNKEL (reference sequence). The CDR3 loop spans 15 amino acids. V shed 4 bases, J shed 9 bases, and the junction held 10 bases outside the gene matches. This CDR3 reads CASSRTSGGTDGQYF. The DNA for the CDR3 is TGTGCCAGCAGCCGAACTAGCGGGGGGACCGACGGGCAGTACTTC.

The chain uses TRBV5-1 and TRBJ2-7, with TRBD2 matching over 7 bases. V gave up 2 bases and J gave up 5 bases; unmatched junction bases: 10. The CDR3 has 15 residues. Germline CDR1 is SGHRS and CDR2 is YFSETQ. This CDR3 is CASSFGAGVADEQYF. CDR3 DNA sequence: TGCGCCAGCAGCTTTGGGGCGGGGGTTGCGGACGAGCAGTACTTC.

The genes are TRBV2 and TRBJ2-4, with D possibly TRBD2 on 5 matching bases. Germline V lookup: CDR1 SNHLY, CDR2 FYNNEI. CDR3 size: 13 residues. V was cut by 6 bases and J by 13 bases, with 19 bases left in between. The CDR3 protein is CASSESVGWEQYF. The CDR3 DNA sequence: TGTGCCAGCAGCGAATCGGTAGGGTGGGAGCAGTACTTC.